A single sample gave rise to the 15 T cell receptor beta chains below, sequenced in a study of blood T cell repertoires in COVID-19. Profiled with immunoSEQ multiplex PCR; TCRdb holds only in-frame clones, not every one. The sample lists more than 300,000 clones, 80% to 90% occurring once. The sample consisted of peripheral blood. The receptors originated from a woman between 50 and 59 years old with acute or convalescent COVID-19.

The J gene is TRBJ2-2, the V gene TRBV6-5, with 10 bases that match TRBD2. V shed 6 bases, J shed 4 bases, and the junction held 5 bases outside the gene matches. The V gene's germline CDR1 is MNHEY and CDR2 SVGAGI. This CDR3 spans 15 amino acids. The CDR3 DNA is TGTGCCAGCAGCCTAGCGGGAGTTAGCACCGGGGAGCTGTTTTTT. This codes for CASSLAGVSTGELFF.

For this clone: Because the CDR3's place on the DNA is in doubt, the DNA is left out and the CDR3 is given as listed by TCRdb. The chain combines TRBV21-1 with TRBJ1-2; the DNA was not compared with TRBD1, the D call given in the table. TRBV21-1 is a pseudogene locus. 18 amino acids form the CDR3, both terminal residues included. This chain's CDR3 is CASSLNVGQGASLKGYTF.

The chain has TRBV9 and TRBJ2-3; unclear D gene. The germline V gene has CDR1 SGDLS and CDR2 YYNGEE. Trimming pared 0 bases from V and 0 bases from J, leaving 11 bases between. The CDR3 totals 16 residues. CDR3 residues: CASSVASFASTDTQYF. The CDR3 nucleotides are TGTGCCAGCAGCGTAGCTAGTTTTGCTAGCACAGATACGCAGTATTTT. Drawing the rest from reference TRBV9 and TRBJ2-3, the complete variable domain is DSGVTQTPKHLITATGQRVTLRCSPRSGDLSVYWYQQSLDQGLQFLIQYYNGEERAKGNILERFSAQQFPDLHSELNLSSLELGDSALYFCASSVASFASTDTQYFGPGTRLTVL.

The rearrangement joins TRBV20-1 to TRBJ1-5; 7 bases map to TRBD1. Per germline, CDR1 DFQATT and CDR2 SNEGSKA (reference sequence). The trim removed 3 bases at V and 6 bases at J, leaving 5 bases unmatched. This CDR3 comprises 13 residues. The CDR3 is CSASEGAGQPQHF. The DNA of the CDR3 is TGCAGTGCTAGTGAGGGGGCAGGTCAGCCCCAGCATTTT.

This clone was observed once. V and J are TRBV18 and TRBJ2-3; D might be TRBD1 (6 bases). The CDR3 consists of 13 residues. The V end was cut by 2 bases, the J end by 4 bases, with 7 bases between. The germline V gene has CDR1 KGHSH and CDR2 LQKENI. CDR3: CASSPNRADTQYF. The CDR3, as DNA: TGTGCCAGCTCACCAAACAGGGCAGATACGCAGTATTTT.

V gene TRBV6-5 combines with J gene TRBJ2-2; 8 bases match TRBD1. The CDR3 covers 14 residues. J gave up 2 bases and V 5 bases, and 1 base lay outside the gene matches. Germline V gene data show CDR1 as MNHEY and CDR2 as SVGAGI. CDR3: CASSTGGNTGELFF. The CDR3 nucleotides read TGTGCCAGCAGTACAGGGGGTAACACCGGGGAGCTGTTTTTT.

A remark on this clone: This sample also contains other DNA sequences that code for the same CDR3. The rearrangement links TRBV12-3 or TRBV12-4 to TRBJ1-1, with 9 positions matching TRBD1. The CDR3 length is 13 residues. V was pared by 5 bases and J by 8 bases, with 6 bases of the junction left unmatched. CDR3 bases: TGTGCCAGCAGTCACCGGGACAGGGAAGAAGCTTTCTTT. It is translated as CASSHRDREEAFF.

The V gene is TRBV7-6, the J gene TRBJ1-1; possibly TRBD1 for D (6 bases). This CDR3 is 15 amino acids long. Trimming stripped 0 bases from V and 7 bases from J, with 15 bases between. From germline, CDR1 is SGHVS and CDR2 FNYEAQ. The CDR3 nucleotides are TGTGCCAGCAGCTTAGCGGGGGGGGCATTGAGTGAAGCTTTCTTT. Amino acids: CASSLAGGALSEAFF. Full variable domain (outside the CDR3, taken from reference TRBV7-6 and TRBJ1-1): GAGVSQSPRYKVTKRGQDVALRCDPISGHVSLYWYRQALGQGPEFLTYFNYEAQQDKSGLPNDRFSAERPEGSISTLTIQRTEQRDSAMYRCASSLAGGALSEAFFGQGTRLTVV.

The rearrangement uses TRBV28 and TRBJ2-1; 10 nucleotides match TRBD2. Unmatched junction bases numbered 9, after V lost 5 bases and J lost 8 bases. The CDR3 sequence is 15 residues long. Germline values: CDR1 MDHEN, CDR2 SYDVKM. DNA of the CDR3: TGTGCCAGCAGTCACCTAGCGGGAGAAGTGGATGAGCAGTTCTTC. The encoded protein is CASSHLAGEVDEQFF.

The chain joins TRBV11-3 to TRBJ2-5; 11 bases map to TRBD2. The germline V gene encodes CDR1 SGHNT and CDR2 YENEEA. J was trimmed by 1 base and V by 5 bases; bases with no gene match: 3. This CDR3 is built from 15 residues. CDR3 DNA sequence: TGTGCCAGCAGCGCTAGCGGGGGGCGCCAAGAGACCCAGTACTTC. Translation: CASSASGGRQETQYF.

CDR3 nucleotide sequence: TGTGCCAGCAGCCAGGAGGGGGCAGGAGAAAAACTGTTTTTT. It encodes CASSQEGAGEKLFF. The chain couples TRBV2 to TRBJ1-4, with TRBD1 matching over 7 bases. The CDR3 sequence is 14 residues long. Per germline, CDR1 SNHLY and CDR2 FYNNEI. The V segment lost 6 bases and the J segment 8 bases; nucleotides outside the gene matches: 9.

Only one count was recorded for this clone. This chain joins TRBV12-5 and TRBJ1-2; the D is unclear. Per the germline V gene, CDR1 is LGHNT and CDR2 is FRNRAP. Between the trimmed V and J ends, which lost 2 bases and 8 bases, there was a span of 6 bases. The CDR3 has 11 residues. DNA for the CDR3: TGTGCTAGTGGTTTGCGCGGCGGCTACACCTTC. Encoded protein: CASGLRGGYTF.

This clone was seen only a few times. The rearrangement links TRBV12-5 to TRBJ2-1; 12 nucleotides align to TRBD2. This CDR3 region has 17 residues. In germline, CDR1 is LGHNT, CDR2 FRNRAP. V dropped 5 bases and J dropped 9; count of bases not matched to a gene: 14. The CDR3 DNA follows: TGTGCTAGTGGTCCATACCGGACTAGCGGGGTAAGGTCTGAGCAGTTCTTC. It specifies CASGPYRTSGVRSEQFF.

The V call is TRBV5-4, the J call TRBJ2-3; D gene ambiguous. The germline CDR1 and CDR2 sequences are SGHNT and YYREEE (reference sequence). The CDR3 loop spans 11 amino acids. With 3 bases removed from V and 5 bases from J, the gap between germline ends came to 4 bases. The DNA for the CDR3 is TGTGCCAGCAGCTCCGGAGATACGCAGTATTTT. Encoded protein: CASSSGDTQYF.

The chain links TRBV16 to TRBJ2-4; maybe TRBD1 (5 bases). The germline V and J ends were trimmed by 1 base and 9 bases, with 16 bases remaining between them. The CDR3 spans 15 residues. Germline V gene sequence: CDR1 KGHSY, CDR2 FQNENV. In DNA form, the CDR3 reads TGTGCCAGCAGCCAATTTGGGGCGGAGACGGGCATTCAGTACTTC. This gives the protein CASSQFGAETGIQYF.